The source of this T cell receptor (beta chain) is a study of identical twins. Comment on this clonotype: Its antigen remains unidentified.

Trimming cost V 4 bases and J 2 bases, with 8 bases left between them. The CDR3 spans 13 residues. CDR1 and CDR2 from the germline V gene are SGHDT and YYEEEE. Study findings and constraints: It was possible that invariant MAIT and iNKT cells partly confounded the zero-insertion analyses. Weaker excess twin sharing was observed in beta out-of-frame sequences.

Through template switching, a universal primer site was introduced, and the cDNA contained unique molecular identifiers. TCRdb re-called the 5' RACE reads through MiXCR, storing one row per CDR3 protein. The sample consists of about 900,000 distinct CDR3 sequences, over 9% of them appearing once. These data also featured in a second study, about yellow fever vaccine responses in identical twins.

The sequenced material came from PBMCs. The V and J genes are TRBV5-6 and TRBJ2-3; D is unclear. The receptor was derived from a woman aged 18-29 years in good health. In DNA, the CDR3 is TGTGCCAGCAGCCCTGAAGCCACAGATACGCAGTATTTT. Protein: CASSPEATDTQYF.